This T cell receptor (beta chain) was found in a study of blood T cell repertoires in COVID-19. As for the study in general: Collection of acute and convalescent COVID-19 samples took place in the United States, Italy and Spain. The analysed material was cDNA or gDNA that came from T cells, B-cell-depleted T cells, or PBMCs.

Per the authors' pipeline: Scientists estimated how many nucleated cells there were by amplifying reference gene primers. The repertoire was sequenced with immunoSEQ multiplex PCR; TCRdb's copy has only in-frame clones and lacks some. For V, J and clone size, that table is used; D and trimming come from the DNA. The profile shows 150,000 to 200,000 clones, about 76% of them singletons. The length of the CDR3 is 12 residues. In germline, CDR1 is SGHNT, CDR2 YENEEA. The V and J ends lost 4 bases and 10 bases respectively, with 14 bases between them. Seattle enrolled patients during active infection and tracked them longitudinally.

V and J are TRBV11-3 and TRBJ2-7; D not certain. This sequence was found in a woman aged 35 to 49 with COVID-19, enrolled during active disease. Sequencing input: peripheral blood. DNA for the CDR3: TGTGCCAGCAGCTCCGCTAGAGGATTACAGTACTTC. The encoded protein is CASSSARGLQYF.